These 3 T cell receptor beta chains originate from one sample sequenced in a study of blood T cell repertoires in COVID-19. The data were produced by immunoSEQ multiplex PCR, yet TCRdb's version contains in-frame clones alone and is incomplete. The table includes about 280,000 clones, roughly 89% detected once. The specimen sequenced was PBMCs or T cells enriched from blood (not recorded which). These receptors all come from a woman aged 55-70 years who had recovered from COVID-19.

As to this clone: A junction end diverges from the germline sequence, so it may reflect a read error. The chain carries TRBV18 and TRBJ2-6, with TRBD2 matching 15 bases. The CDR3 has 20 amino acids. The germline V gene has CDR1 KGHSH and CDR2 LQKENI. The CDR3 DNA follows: TGTGCCAGCTCCCCACGGACTAGCGGGGGGGCCTATGCCGGGGCCAACGTCCTGACTTTC. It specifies CASSPRTSGGAYAGANVLTF.

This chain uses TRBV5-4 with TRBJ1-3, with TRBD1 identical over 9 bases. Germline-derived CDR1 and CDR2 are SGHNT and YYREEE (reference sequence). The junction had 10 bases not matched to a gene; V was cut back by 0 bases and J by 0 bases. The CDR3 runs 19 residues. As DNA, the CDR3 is TGTGCCAGCAGCTTGGCTATGGGGACAGGGCATCTCTCTGGAAACACCATATATTTT. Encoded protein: CASSLAMGTGHLSGNTIYF.

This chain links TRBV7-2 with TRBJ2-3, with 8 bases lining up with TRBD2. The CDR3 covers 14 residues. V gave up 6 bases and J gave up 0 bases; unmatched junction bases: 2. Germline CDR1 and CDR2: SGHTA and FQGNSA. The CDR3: CASRRGVSTDTQYF. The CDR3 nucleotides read TGTGCCAGCAGGCGGGGGGTTAGCACAGATACGCAGTATTTT.